These 6 T cell receptor beta chains were all obtained from the same sample, sequenced in a study of blood T cell repertoires in COVID-19. Measured with immunoSEQ multiplex PCR; TCRdb has only the in-frame clones, and not every one. The table includes 100,000 or so clones, under 95% detected once. Sequencing was done on a sample of peripheral blood. Receptor source: a woman aged 50 to 65 in a cohort sampled during active COVID-19.

This clone was picked up a small number of times. The rearrangement joins TRBV30 to TRBJ2-7; 11 bases agree with TRBD1. Trimming removed 6 bases from V and 3 bases from J; junction bases left unmatched: 10. Germline CDR1 reads GTSNPN; CDR2 reads SVGIG (reference sequence). The CDR3 covers 15 residues. DNA of the CDR3: TGTGCCTGCCTACCAGGGACAGGGGGAAACTACGAGCAGTACTTC. Translating gives CACLPGTGGNYEQYF.

The chain links TRBV5-1 to TRBJ1-1, with D possibly TRBD1 on 5 matching bases. Germline CDR1 SGHRS, CDR2 YFSETQ. V was trimmed by 0 bases and J by 5 bases, leaving 14 bases between them. The CDR3 has 15 amino acids. The DNA of the CDR3 is TGCGCCAGCAGCTTGGGCTCGGGGGTAGGGACTGAAGCTTTCTTT. Translation: CASSLGSGVGTEAFF.

The chain has TRBV11-3 and TRBJ2-5; D might be TRBD2 (5 bases). CDR3 length: 13 residues. Looked up from germline, CDR1 is SGHNT and CDR2 is YENEEA. V was clipped by 3 bases and J by 13 bases, with 18 bases between them. CDR3 in amino acids: CASSFSVEARGYF. The CDR3 bases are TGTGCCAGCAGCTTTTCGGTGGAGGCTCGTGGGTACTTC. Supplemented by reference TRBV11-3 and TRBJ2-5, the full variable domain reads EAGVVQSPRYKIIEKKQPVAFWCNPISGHNTLYWYLQNLGQGPELLIRYENEEAVDDSQLPKDRFSAERLKGVDSTLKIQPAELGDSAVYLCASSFSVEARGYFGPGTRLLVL.

The chain recombines TRBV11-2 with TRBJ1-4, with 8 bases matching TRBD1. The CDR3 runs to 14 residues. Germline V gene data show CDR1 as SGHAT and CDR2 as FQNNGV. The V and J ends lost 5 bases and 8 bases, in that order; junction bases with no gene match: 7. The CDR3 sequence is CASSPRDRPEKLFF. The DNA for the CDR3 is TGTGCCAGCAGCCCGCGGGACAGGCCCGAAAAACTGTTTTTT.

V gene TRBV6-5 combines with J gene TRBJ2-2; D remains unclear. Germline-derived CDR1 and CDR2 are MNHEY and SVGAGI. Trimming pared 5 bases from V and 1 base from J, leaving 5 bases between. The CDR3 sequence is 13 residues long. The CDR3 here is CASSPRNTGELFF. Written as DNA, the CDR3 is TGTGCCAGCAGTCCCAGGAACACCGGGGAGCTGTTTTTT.

This chain links TRBV4-1 with TRBJ2-1; weak D call: TRBD2 (6 bases). Per the germline V gene, CDR1 is MGHRA and CDR2 is YSYEKL. Trimming took 0 bases from V and 5 from J, leaving 17 bases between them. The CDR3 is 17 residues long. The DNA of the CDR3 is TGCGCCAGCAGCCAAGACAATTCGGGGGTAGGGGACAATGAGCAGTTCTTC. This encodes CASSQDNSGVGDNEQFF.